These T cell receptor beta chains were read from a single sample in a study of cytomegalovirus exposure and HLA in healthy donors. Clones were read by immunoSEQ multiplex PCR, and TCRdb kept only the in-frame ones, dropping some. The ten most abundant clones cover around an eighth of a sample with approximately 58,000 clones. Material: PBMCs. These receptors all stem from a man between 18 and 35 years old in good health and CMV-seropositive. The CDR3 runs from the conserved cysteine through the conserved F or W. A D gene is named only where the DNA matches it firmly. A clone size is listed for some rows: how often the clone was seen (once, few, many), or a class if it is expanded.

NA | TRBJ1-5 | NA | TRBV5-1 | TGCGCCAGCAGCTTGGATGGCAGGTTGAATCAGCCCCAGCATTTT | CASSLDGRLNQPQHF
NA | TRBJ2-3 | NA | TRBV28 | TGTGCCAGCAGGCCACCAACAGAAACTAGCACAGATACGCAGTATTTT | CASRPPTETSTDTQYF
NA | TRBJ2-2 | NA | TRBV7-8 | TGTGCCAGCAGCTTAAATACAGGGTCCGGGGAGCTGTTTTTT | CASSLNTGSGELFF
NA | TRBJ2-5 | TRBD2 | TRBV6-5 | TGTGCCAGCACTCTAGCGGGAGTGAGAGGGGAGACCCAGTACTTC | CASTLAGVRGETQYF
NA | TRBJ1-1 | NA | TRBV18 | TGTGCCAGCTCACCAAGGGGGAGCACTGAAGCTTTCTTT | CASSPRGSTEAFF
NA | TRBJ1-5 | NA | TRBV19 | TGTGCCAGTAGTATAGAGGGTCCGCGGGGAAGGGGCAATCAGCCCCAGCATTTT | CASSIEGPRGRGNQPQHF
NA | TRBJ2-1 | NA | TRBV10-3 | TGTGCCATCGCTCTCGGGAATGAGCAGTTCTTC | CAIALGNEQFF
NA | TRBJ2-1 | TRBD2 | TRBV4-1 | TGCGCCAGCAGCCAAGAGGTAGCGGGAGTGGAATACAATGAGCAGTTCTTC | CASSQEVAGVEYNEQFF
medium-sized | TRBJ2-7 | TRBD1 | TRBV6-1 | TGTGCCAGCGTCGGGACAGGGTTGCACGAGCAGTACTTC | CASVGTGLHEQYF
NA | TRBJ2-1 | TRBD2 | TRBV15 | TGTGCCACCAGCAGGGCTAGCGGGAGGCAGTTCTTC | CATSRASGRQFF
NA | TRBJ2-1 | NA | TRBV4-2 | TGTGCCAGCAGCCAGACTCAGAGGGCCGTCGGCTCCTACAATGAGCAGTTCTTC | CASSQTQRAVGSYNEQFF
NA | TRBJ2-1 | NA | TRBV27 | TGTGCCAGCAGTCGCCTTTCGGCGGACAATGAGCAGTTCTTC | CASSRLSADNEQFF
NA | TRBJ2-2 | TRBD1 | TRBV7-3 | TGTGCCAGTAACCGGGACAGGGACGCCGGGGAGCTGTTTTTT | CASNRDRDAGELFF
NA | TRBJ1-2 | NA | TRBV6-1 | TGTGCCAGCAGGACCGGAGACGGCGGCTACACCTTC | CASRTGDGGYTF
NA | TRBJ1-5 | NA | TRBV2 | TGTGCCAGCAGCCAAAACTCGGGTCGGGTGGGCAATCAGCCCCAGCATTTT | CASSQNSGRVGNQPQHF
NA | TRBJ2-4 | NA | TRBV28 | TGTGCCAGCAGTCCCACTCAGGGGTTGGTCATTCAGTACTTC | CASSPTQGLVIQYF
NA | TRBJ2-1 | NA | TRBV30 | TGTGCCCTCATGTGGCTAGGTGCACACAATGAGCAGTTCTTC | CALMWLGAHNEQFF
NA | TRBJ1-3 | TRBD1 | TRBV6-6 | TGTGCCAGCAGCAAATCAGGGGGTACTGGAAACACCATATATTTT | CASSKSGGTGNTIYF
NA | TRBJ1-3 | NA | TRBV7-3 | TGTGCCAGCAGCTTAACAGGGGCCGGCTCTGGAAACACCATATATTTT | CASSLTGAGSGNTIYF
NA | TRBJ2-7 | TRBD1 | TRBV27 | TGTGCCAGCAGTTCGGGACAGGACCCGACCTACGAGCAGTACTTC | CASSSGQDPTYEQYF
NA | TRBJ2-1 | NA | TRBV15 | TGTGCCACCAGCGGTGGGGGGATAAGGAACAATGAGCAGTTCTTC | CATSGGGIRNNEQFF
NA | TRBJ1-5 | TRBD1 | TRBV6-5 | TGTGCCAGCAGTTACCGAGGACAGGGGTATCAGCCCCAGCATTTT | CASSYRGQGYQPQHF
NA | TRBJ1-3 | NA | TRBV27 | TGTGCCAGCTCCCGAGGGGGGGACCGAGGAAACACCATATATTTT | CASSRGGDRGNTIYF
NA | TRBJ2-3 | TRBD1 | TRBV10-3 | TGTGCCATCAGATCCCGGGACAGTGGGGGTGATACGCAGTATTTT | CAIRSRDSGGDTQYF
NA | TRBJ2-1 | NA | TRBV5-1 | TGCGCCAGCTCTACCGGGGTGTATGAGCAGTTCTTC | CASSTGVYEQFF
NA | TRBJ2-5 | TRBD2 | TRBV11-2 | TGTGCCAGCAGCTCCCGCAGAAGCGGGAGTGGGGAGACCCAGTACTTC | CASSSRRSGSGETQYF
NA | TRBJ2-7 | TRBD2 | TRBV28 | TGTGCCAGCAGTTTAGGGACTAGCGGGATTGAGCAGTACTTC | CASSLGTSGIEQYF
NA | TRBJ2-1 | NA | TRBV7-3 | TGTGCCAGCAGCTCTGGTTCGGCCTACAATGAGCAGTTCTTC | CASSSGSAYNEQFF
NA | TRBJ1-1 | TRBD1 | TRBV5-1 | TGCGCCAGCAGCCTGGGACAGTACACTGAAGCTTTCTTT | CASSLGQYTEAFF
NA | TRBJ2-3 | TRBD2 | TRBV4-2 | TGTGCCAGCAGCCAAGGGGAGGGGAGCACAGATACGCAGTATTTT | CASSQGEGSTDTQYF
NA | TRBJ2-7 | TRBD2 | TRBV7-9 | TGTGCCAGCAGCTTTCCCCCGGGAGGCTCAAACCTCGAGCAGTACTTC | CASSFPPGGSNLEQYF
NA | TRBJ1-1 | NA | TRBV2 | TGTGCCAGACCCCTCGAGGGGAACACTGAAGCTTTCTTT | CARPLEGNTEAFF
NA | TRBJ2-7 | NA | TRBV6-1 | TGTGCCAGCAGGGCCGGGATCAACTACGAGCAGTACTTC | CASRAGINYEQYF
NA | TRBJ1-5 | NA | TRBV15 | TGTGCCACCAGCAGCGCGGGTTCTCAGCAGCCCCAGCATTTT | CATSSAGSQQPQHF
NA | TRBJ2-2 | NA | TRBV10-3 | TGTGCCATCAGGCGACTAGGCAACACCGGGGAGCTGTTTTTT | CAIRRLGNTGELFF
medium-sized | TRBJ1-5 | TRBD1 | TRBV10-2 | TGCGCCAGCAGCTGGGGGACAGGGGGCAATCAGCCCCAGCATTTT | CASSWGTGGNQPQHF
NA | TRBJ2-5 | TRBD1 | TRBV6-1 | TGTGCTAGCAAAGGGACAGAGGGGATCGAGACCCAGTACTTC | CASKGTEGIETQYF
NA | TRBJ1-2 | NA | TRBV29-1 | TGCAGCGTTCAGGTCAGCGGCTACACCTTC | CSVQVSGYTF
NA | TRBJ2-1 | TRBD2 | TRBV28 | TGTGCCAGCAGCTCCTCGGGGGAGCGGGGCCCCTACAATGAGCAGTTCTTC | CASSSSGERGPYNEQFF
NA | TRBJ2-1 | TRBD2 | TRBV4-2 | TGTGCCAGCAGCCACGCCCTAGCGGGAGGCGGGGAGCAGTTCTTC | CASSHALAGGGEQFF
NA | TRBJ2-5 | TRBD1 | TRBV7-9 | TGTGCCAGCAGCTTAGTTGCCGGGACAGGGTTGGAGACCCAGTACTTC | CASSLVAGTGLETQYF
NA | TRBJ2-5 | NA | TRBV19 | TGTGCCAGTAGTATTAGGGGGGAGACCCAGTACTTC | CASSIRGETQYF
NA | TRBJ1-5 | NA | TRBV6-5 | TGTGCCAGCAGATCCTTCGGGGATCAGCCCCAGCATTTT | CASRSFGDQPQHF
NA | TRBJ1-3 | NA | TRBV4-1 | TGCGCCAGCAGTTTAAGCGGGGCTGGAAACACCATATATTTT | CASSLSGAGNTIYF
NA | TRBJ1-4 | NA | TRBV5-1 | TGCGCCAGCAGCTTGGACAGATCGACGCCGAATGAAAAACTGTTTTTT | CASSLDRSTPNEKLFF
NA | TRBJ1-3 | NA | TRBV15 | TGTGCCACCAGCAGAGATAGGGGGTATTCTGGAAACACCATATATTTT | CATSRDRGYSGNTIYF
NA | TRBJ2-2 | TRBD2 | TRBV7-2 | TGTGCCAGCAGCCGGACTAGCTCCGGGGAGCTGTTTTTT | CASSRTSSGELFF
NA | TRBJ2-1 | TRBD2 | TRBV19 | TGTGCCAGTAGTATAGGACTAGCGGCAAACAATGAGCAGTTCTTC | CASSIGLAANNEQFF
NA | TRBJ1-5 | NA | TRBV5-1 | TGCGCCAGCAGCTTGGCCGGAGATAGCAATCAGCCCCAGCATTTT | CASSLAGDSNQPQHF